The 8 T cell receptor beta chains listed next were all sequenced from one sample in a study of monozygotic twins with cystic fibrosis. TCRdb's table, derived via immunoSEQ multiplex PCR, lists solely in-frame clones and lacks some. The profile shows 13,000 or so clones, 75% to 90% of them singletons. The source material was blood. These receptors were taken from a boy between 10 and 17 years old with cystic fibrosis.

The chain is built from TRBV4-1 and TRBJ1-2, with 7 bases matching TRBD1. In germline, CDR1 is MGHRA, CDR2 YSYEKL. After removal of 3 bases from V and 6 bases from J, the junction contained 7 bases not matched to a gene. The CDR3 has 14 residues. This CDR3 is CASSHVDRADGYTF. The CDR3 DNA reads as TGCGCCAGCAGCCATGTCGACAGGGCTGATGGCTACACCTTC.

The genes are TRBV11-3 and TRBJ1-1; perhaps TRBD1 as D (6 bases). Germline V gene lookup returns CDR1 SGHNT and CDR2 YENEEA. Trimming left V 5 bases short and J 3 bases short, with 10 bases between. The CDR3 covers 13 residues. CDR3 nucleotide sequence: TGTGCCAGCAGCCGACAGGAGGACACTGAAGCTTTCTTT. Translating it yields CASSRQEDTEAFF.

The rearrangement joins TRBV6-1 to TRBJ1-1; no clear D. The V end was cut by 0 bases, the J end by 10 bases, with 3 bases between. Per the germline V gene, CDR1 is MNHNS and CDR2 is SASEGT. The CDR3 covers 10 residues. CDR3 amino acids: CASSEARAFF. CDR3 DNA sequence: TGTGCCAGCAGTGAAGCGCGAGCTTTCTTT.

The chain is built from TRBV5-1 and TRBJ2-1, with D maybe TRBD1 (5 bases). The V gene lost 0 bases and the J gene lost 6 bases, with 13 bases spanning the gap. The CDR3 spans 15 residues. Germline CDR1 and CDR2: SGHRS and YFSETQ. CDR3 DNA: TGCGCCAGCAGCTTGGACAGGTGGAAGACCAATGAGCAGTTCTTC. Amino acids: CASSLDRWKTNEQFF.

The chain recombines TRBV5-1 with TRBJ2-7; D possibly corresponds to TRBD2 (6 bases). Between the trimmed V and J ends, which lost 1 base and 4 bases, there was a span of 12 bases. The germline CDR1 and CDR2 sequences are SGHRS and YFSETQ. The CDR3 is 14 amino acids. Written as DNA, the CDR3 is TGCGCCAGCAGCTTGTCGCTCCGGGAGTACGAGCAGTACTTC. Translation: CASSLSLREYEQYF.

The chain employs TRBV5-5 and TRBJ2-7, with 9 bases aligning to TRBD2. V shed 0 bases and J 2 bases; nucleotides not matched to a gene: 3. This CDR3 is 15 amino acids long. The V gene's germline CDR1 is SGHKS and CDR2 YYEKEE (reference sequence). The CDR3 reads CASSLGLAGTYEQYF. The CDR3 nucleotides read TGTGCCAGCAGCTTGGGTCTAGCGGGGACCTACGAGCAGTACTTC.

This chain uses TRBV6-5 with TRBJ2-2; tentatively, D is TRBD1 (5 bases). The CDR3 covers 16 residues. Germline V CDR1 and CDR2: MNHEY, SVGAGI. V was pared by 0 bases and J by 7 bases, with 15 bases between. The CDR3 DNA reads as TGTGCCAGCAGTTACTCCAGCTTAACTCAGGGCGGGGAGCTGTTTTTT. Protein product: CASSYSSLTQGGELFF.

This clone was counted a single time. The chain uses TRBV18 and TRBJ2-3; 9 bases agree with TRBD1. The CDR3 has 14 amino acids. Germline V CDR1 and CDR2: KGHSH, LQKENI. With V trimmed by 6 bases and J by 7 bases, 8 bases remained unmatched. The CDR3 DNA reads TGTGCCAGCTCCCACGGGACAGGGCAAAATACGCAGTATTTT. Translating it yields CASSHGTGQNTQYF.